There are a few counts of the clone carrying this T cell receptor (beta chain). The sample belongs to a study of identical twins. V lost 3 bases to trimming and J lost 5 bases; unmatched junction nucleotides: 11. CDR3 length equals 17 residues. Germline V lookup: CDR1 LNHDA, CDR2 SQIVND (reference sequence). TCRdb analysed the 5' RACE reads with MiXCR anew, one entry per CDR3 protein. The profile shows 350,000 to 600,000 distinct CDR3 sequences, 13% to 15% of them singletons. This sample also appeared in a second study, on yellow fever vaccine responses in identical twins.

This TCR derives from a woman between 18 and 29 years old in good health. The V and J genes are TRBV19 and TRBJ2-1, with 9 bases identical to TRBD2. Sequencing input: CD4+ T cells sorted from blood. CDR3 sequence reads: CASSMPLGLALNNEQFF. Here the CDR3 DNA reads TGTGCCAGTAGTATGCCATTAGGACTAGCGCTCAACAATGAGCAGTTCTTC.